One sample yielded the 19 T cell receptor beta chains listed below, sequenced in a study of control samples from healthy donors and cancer patients. TCRdb keeps only in-frame clones here, not all; method: immunoSEQ multiplex PCR. The sample lists approximately 82,000 clones, around 87% seen once, with around 18% in the top ten. Sequencing was performed on blood. These receptors all stem from a man aged 50 or older in good health.

The CDR3 nucleotides read TGTGCCAGCCGCCTCCTAGCGGGAGGGGGTGATGAGCAGTTCTTC. It codes for CASRLLAGGGDEQFF. This sequence joins TRBV7-8 and TRBJ2-1, with TRBD2 matching 12 bases. The CDR3 contains 15 residues. V lost 8 bases to trimming and J lost 8 bases; unmatched junction nucleotides: 10. Germline V gene lookup returns CDR1 SGHVS and CDR2 FQNEAQ.

The genes are TRBV6-5 and TRBJ1-1; 10 bases are shared with TRBD1. The CDR3 is made up of 13 amino acids. Germline CDR1 is MNHEY and CDR2 is SVGAGI. The trim removed 6 bases at V and 10 bases at J, leaving 8 bases unmatched. CDR3 DNA: TGTGCCAGCAGAAAAGAGACAGGGGGCGCAGCTTTCTTT. It specifies CASRKETGGAAFF.

There are a few counts of this clone. This chain connects TRBV9 to TRBJ2-2; 7 bases line up with TRBD1. The CDR3 is 18 residues long. V lost 0 bases to trimming and J lost 5 bases; unmatched junction nucleotides: 13. CDR1 is SGDLS and CDR2 is YYNGEE in the germline V gene. For the CDR3, the DNA is TGTGCCAGCAGCGTAGAGGGTGGGGTTCCAGGGGGAACCGGGGAGCTGTTTTTT. It translates to CASSVEGGVPGGTGELFF.

This clone was seen just once. This chain uses TRBV4-1 with TRBJ2-7; the D gene is possibly TRBD2 (5 bases). Germline V gives CDR1 MGHRA, CDR2 YSYEKL. The CDR3 covers 14 residues. V lost 1 base and J lost 3, with 10 bases in between. Here the CDR3 reads CASSQGHGDYEQYV. The CDR3 DNA follows: TGCGCCAGCAGCCAAGGACACGGGGACTACGAGCAGTACGTC.

V is TRBV27 and J is TRBJ2-3; no definite D call. CDR3 length equals 14 residues. The V and J ends lost 2 bases and 5 bases respectively, with 11 bases between them. Germline loops: CDR1 MNHEY, CDR2 SMNVEV (reference sequence). CDR3 sequence: CASSLEDRRDTQYF. CDR3 nucleotide sequence: TGTGCCAGCAGTTTAGAAGACCGAAGAGATACGCAGTATTTT.

The chain recombines TRBV2 with TRBJ2-3; D is possibly TRBD2 (6 bases). The germline V gene encodes CDR1 SNHLY and CDR2 FYNNEI. V shed 5 bases and J shed 6 bases, with 15 bases lying between them. This CDR3 is built from 14 residues. The CDR3 region has the DNA TGTGCCAGCAGTTGGGACTCCTCCTACGATACGCAGTATTTT. Encoded protein: CASSWDSSYDTQYF.

J is TRBJ2-1 and V is TRBV19; TRBD2 is a possible D gene (6 bases). The germline CDR1 and CDR2 sequences are LNHDA and SQIVND (reference sequence). Trimming took off 5 bases at V and 3 bases at J, with 20 bases between the two ends. This CDR3 is built from 17 residues. The CDR3 DNA is TGTGCCAGTAGTCCGTTCCCCTCGGGAGTAGGCTACAATGAGCAGTTCTTC. It specifies CASSPFPSGVGYNEQFF.

This chain connects TRBV4-3 to TRBJ1-3; no clear D. The CDR3 runs 16 residues. Germline values: CDR1 LGHNA, CDR2 YSLEER. Trimming took 1 base from V and 2 from J, leaving 12 bases between them. CDR3 DNA sequence: TGCGCCAGCAGCCAAGCCCCCCACCGGGCTGGAAACACCATATATTTT. Translated: CASSQAPHRAGNTIYF.

In its sample, this clone was seen a few times. The chain recombines TRBV20-1 with TRBJ1-1; D ambiguous. The CDR3 runs to 11 residues. Germline lookup yields CDR1 DFQATT and CDR2 SNEGSKA (reference sequence). V shed 4 bases and J shed 8 bases, with 11 bases lying between them. The CDR3 spells CSAKRPSEAFF. CDR3 DNA sequence: TGCAGTGCTAAGAGACCTTCCGAAGCTTTCTTT.

This sequence joins TRBV7-9 and TRBJ1-1; D gene unclear. V was clipped by 3 bases and J by 5 bases, with 10 bases between them. Germline-derived CDR1 and CDR2 are SEHNR and FQNEAQ (reference sequence). The CDR3 consists of 13 residues. Here the CDR3 DNA reads TGTGCCAGCAGCTTTAGCACGGAAACTGAAGCTTTCTTT. Protein sequence: CASSFSTETEAFF.

This chain connects TRBV5-4 to TRBJ1-4; the match to TRBD1 covers 12 bases. The CDR3 loop spans 17 amino acids. V shed 0 bases, J shed 3 bases, and the junction held 3 bases outside the gene matches. Per germline, CDR1 SGHNT and CDR2 YYREEE (reference sequence). CDR3 nucleotide sequence: TGTGCCAGCAGCTTGGCGGGACAGGGGGCGGCTAATGAAAAACTGTTTTTT. Amino acids: CASSLAGQGAANEKLFF. The whole variable domain, remainder taken from reference TRBV5-4 and TRBJ1-4, is ETGVTQSPTHLIKTRGQQVTLRCSSQSGHNTVSWYQQALGQGPQFIFQYYREEENGRGNFPPRFSGLQFPNYSSELNVNALELDDSALYLCASSLAGQGAANEKLFFGSGTQLSVL.

The chain couples TRBV21-1 to TRBJ2-5; no check of the table's D call, TRBD2, against the DNA was made. TRBV21-1 is termed a pseudogene. This CDR3 has 15 residues. CDR3 bases: TGTGCCATCCCCCGGGGGACTAGCGGGCCAGAGACCCAGTACTTC. Amino acid sequence: CAIPRGTSGPETQYF.

The chain has TRBV5-6 and TRBJ1-1; possible D gene TRBD1, 6 bases. Per the germline V gene, CDR1 is SGHDT and CDR2 is YYEEEE. V shed 3 bases and J shed 2 bases, with 14 bases lying between them. The CDR3 runs to 15 residues. The CDR3 protein is CASSYTGTPNTEAFF. CDR3 coding DNA: TGTGCCAGCAGCTATACCGGGACACCAAACACTGAAGCTTTCTTT.

This clone was counted once. The CDR3, as DNA: TGCGCCAGCAGCCAAGAGGCAGCGACCCCCACAGATACGCAGTATTTT. Its protein product is CASSQEAATPTDTQYF. This sequence joins TRBV4-3 and TRBJ2-3; D gene uncertain. Trimming cost V 0 bases and J 2 bases, with 12 bases left between them. The CDR3 has 16 amino acids. Germline V lookup: CDR1 LGHNA, CDR2 YSLEER.

V and J are TRBV27 and TRBJ1-1; 7 bases line up with TRBD1. This CDR3 is built from 16 residues. V lost 4 bases to trimming and J lost 5 bases; unmatched junction nucleotides: 13. Germline-derived CDR1 and CDR2 are MNHEY and SMNVEV (reference sequence). CDR3 amino acids: CASSSTGFGLETEAFF. The CDR3 coding sequence is TGTGCCAGCAGTTCGACAGGGTTCGGGCTTGAAACTGAAGCTTTCTTT.

V and J are TRBV10-3 and TRBJ1-5; no reliable D call. This CDR3 spans 16 amino acids. The germline gives CDR1 ENHRY, CDR2 SYGVKD. V shed 3 bases and J shed 0 bases, with 12 bases lying between them. The DNA of the CDR3 is TGTGCCATCAGTGATAGGTCCGAATATAGCAATCAGCCCCAGCATTTT. Amino acids: CAISDRSEYSNQPQHF.

The gene calls are TRBV10-2 and TRBJ2-5; no clear D gene. Germline values: CDR1 WSHSY, CDR2 SAAADI. V shed 4 bases and J shed 1 base, with 7 bases lying between them. The CDR3 has 13 amino acids. CDR3 sequence (DNA): TGCGCCAGCAGTGTGTGGCTCCAAGAGACCCAGTACTTC. Its translation is CASSVWLQETQYF.

This clone was picked up a small number of times. The chain links TRBV11-2 to TRBJ1-2, with a tentative D call TRBD1 (5 bases). Germline assignment: CDR1 SGHAT and CDR2 FQNNGV. The CDR3 is 15 amino acids. Trimming removed 3 bases at V and 6 bases at J, with 17 bases between. The CDR3 loop is CASSFSGRAGNGYTF. In DNA, the CDR3 is TGTGCCAGCAGCTTTTCTGGCAGGGCTGGAAATGGCTACACCTTC.

J is TRBJ1-1 and V is TRBV7-9, with unresolved D. The CDR3 length is 13 residues. CDR1 and CDR2 from the germline V gene are SEHNR and FQNEAQ (reference sequence). The ends were cut back, 8 bases at V and 5 bases at J, with 15 bases in the middle. CDR3 sequence reads: CASLQSGRTEAFF. The CDR3 region has the DNA TGTGCCAGCCTGCAATCCGGGAGGACTGAAGCTTTCTTT.